The 16 T cell receptor beta chains below come from one sample, sequenced in a study of T cell changes during pregnancy in multiple sclerosis. Here immunoSEQ multiplex PCR was the method, and the copy in TCRdb shows in-frame clones only, minus some. The sample lists about 73,000 clones, 85% to 95% seen once, with approximately 2.8% in the top ten. Source: peripheral blood, taken in the third trimester of pregnancy. The receptors derive from a female donor in good health, enrolled as a control in a pregnancy study.

This chain connects TRBV5-1 to TRBJ1-1; D unresolved. The CDR3 consists of 13 residues. With 0 bases removed from V and 4 bases from J, the gap between germline ends came to 7 bases. In germline, CDR1 is SGHRS, CDR2 YFSETQ. CDR3 coding DNA: TGCGCCAGCAGCTTGGGAACGAGCACTGAAGCTTTCTTT. Protein: CASSLGTSTEAFF.

The chain couples TRBV19 to TRBJ2-1; possibly TRBD2 for D (6 bases). Deletions cut 3 bases from V and 0 bases from J, with 12 bases between. This CDR3 region has 16 residues. Germline-derived CDR1 and CDR2 are LNHDA and SQIVND (reference sequence). The CDR3 sequence is CASSISSGPSYNEQFF. CDR3 sequence (DNA): TGTGCCAGTAGTATCAGTAGCGGTCCCTCCTACAATGAGCAGTTCTTC.

This clone was seen more than once but under ten times. CDR3 region: CASWGRVGAEKRAGELFF. The CDR3 DNA follows: TGTGCCAGTTGGGGGAGGGTGGGGGCCGAAAAAAGGGCCGGGGAGCTGTTTTTT. V gene TRBV19 combines with J gene TRBJ2-2; tentatively, D is TRBD2 (7 bases). This CDR3 is 18 amino acids long. V was clipped by 8 bases and J by 6 bases, with 28 bases between them. Germline V gene data show CDR1 as LNHDA and CDR2 as SQIVND (reference sequence).

This chain links TRBV5-1 with TRBJ2-3; possibly TRBD2 for D (6 bases). V dropped 2 bases and J dropped 1 base, with 11 bases sitting between them. The CDR3 spans 15 residues. Germline-derived CDR1 and CDR2 are SGHRS and YFSETQ. The CDR3 spells CASSFGGLGTDTQYF. In DNA form, the CDR3 reads TGCGCCAGCAGCTTCGGGGGACTTGGCACAGATACGCAGTATTTT. The variable domain in full, completed from reference TRBV5-1 and TRBJ2-3, reads KAGVTQTPRYLIKTRGQQVTLSCSPISGHRSVSWYQQTPGQGLQFLFEYFSETQRNKGNFPGRFSGRQFSNSRSEMNVSTLELGDSALYLCASSFGGLGTDTQYFGPGTRLTVL.

This clone was recorded once. This chain uses TRBV28 with TRBJ1-1, with 7 bases lining up with TRBD1. CDR3 length: 12 amino acids. CDR1 is MDHEN and CDR2 is SYDVKM in the germline V gene. V lost 4 bases and J lost 6; bases outside the gene matches: 2. This chain's CDR3 is CASSYRGPEAFF. The CDR3 nucleotides read TGTGCCAGCAGTTACAGGGGCCCTGAAGCTTTCTTT.

The genes are TRBV4-1 and TRBJ1-5; D unresolved. The CDR3 contains 15 residues. V was trimmed by 1 base and J by 4 bases, leaving 11 bases between them. CDR1 is MGHRA, CDR2 YSYEKL, per germline. The CDR3 region has the DNA TGCGCCAGCAGCCAAGGTCACCGGGAAAATCAGCCCCAGCATTTT. This codes for CASSQGHRENQPQHF.

The chain has TRBV5-1 and TRBJ2-3; 8 bases line up with TRBD2. The germline V gene encodes CDR1 SGHRS and CDR2 YFSETQ. The J segment lost 4 bases and the V segment lost 1 base, leaving 5 bases of the junction unmatched. This CDR3 is built from 15 residues. CDR3 residues: CASSLTSGAADTQYF. CDR3 in DNA: TGCGCCAGCAGCTTGACTAGCGGAGCGGCAGATACGCAGTATTTT.

The gene calls are TRBV10-3 and TRBJ2-3, with 11 nucleotides matching TRBD2. Germline values: CDR1 ENHRY, CDR2 SYGVKD. The length of the CDR3 is 15 residues. V shed 5 bases and J 4 bases; nucleotides not matched to a gene: 5. CDR3: CAISTSGGTADTQYF. CDR3 sequence (DNA): TGTGCCATCAGTACTAGCGGGGGTACGGCAGATACGCAGTATTTT.

In DNA form, the CDR3 reads TGTGCCAGTACCACAGACAGCTCAGTTGGAAACACCATATATTTT. Translation gives CASTTDSSVGNTIYF. This chain uses TRBV19 with TRBJ1-3, with a weak D call TRBD1 (5 bases). Germline V gene data show CDR1 as LNHDA and CDR2 as SQIVND (reference sequence). The V and J ends lost 7 bases and 3 bases respectively, with 16 bases between them. The CDR3 is made up of 15 amino acids. Full variable domain (outside the CDR3, taken from reference TRBV19 and TRBJ1-3): DGGITQSPKYLFRKEGQNVTLSCEQNLNHDAMYWYRQDPGQGLRLIYYSQIVNDFQKGDIAEGYSVSREKKESFPLTVTSAQKNPTAFYLCASTTDSSVGNTIYFGEGSWLTVV.

V usage is TRBV10-3 and J usage is TRBJ1-4; 8 bases are a match to TRBD1. Germline V gives CDR1 ENHRY, CDR2 SYGVKD. Trimming at V came to 6 bases and at J to 3 bases, leaving 6 bases not matched to a gene. The CDR3 is 15 residues long. For the CDR3, the DNA is TGTGCCATCAGCGCGCAGGGGGCGGCTAATGAAAAACTGTTTTTT. The encoded protein is CAISAQGAANEKLFF.

J is TRBJ1-1 and V is TRBV11-2, with a tentative D call TRBD1 (5 bases). V dropped 0 bases and J dropped 4 bases, with 12 bases sitting between them. CDR3 length: 15 residues. Germline loops: CDR1 SGHAT, CDR2 FQNNGV. The CDR3 here is CASSLEGLRGTEAFF. In nucleotides, the CDR3 is TGTGCCAGCAGCTTAGAGGGGCTTCGAGGCACTGAAGCTTTCTTT.

The chain carries TRBV6-1 and TRBJ1-5; 8 nucleotides agree with TRBD1. V shed 3 bases and J 7 bases; nucleotides not matched to a gene: 11. Germline CDR1 reads MNHNS; CDR2 reads SASEGT. This CDR3 is 16 amino acids long. The CDR3 DNA reads TGTGCCAGCAGTGACCCCAGGGGGCAGGAGGGACAGCCCCAGCATTTT. As protein: CASSDPRGQEGQPQHF.

The CDR3 reads CASSVDRDTQDEQYF. The CDR3 region has the DNA TGTGCCAGCAGCGTAGACAGGGACACTCAAGACGAGCAGTACTTC. The chain is built from TRBV5-6 and TRBJ2-7; 7 bases map to TRBD1. The CDR3 is 15 amino acids. Germline CDR1 reads SGHDT; CDR2 reads YYEEEE. The V segment lost 4 bases and the J segment 5 bases; nucleotides outside the gene matches: 12.

The J gene is TRBJ2-1, the V gene TRBV5-1; 9 bases are a match to TRBD2. CDR1 is SGHRS and CDR2 is YFSETQ in the germline V gene. The CDR3 is made up of 15 amino acids. The V segment lost 4 bases and the J segment 8 bases; nucleotides outside the gene matches: 10. The CDR3 sequence: CASSPRRGRAHEQFF. The DNA of the CDR3 is TGCGCCAGCAGCCCGCGGCGCGGGAGGGCCCATGAGCAGTTCTTC.

This chain links TRBV29-1 with TRBJ2-6, with D unclear. Trimming shortened V by 0 bases and J by 9 bases, and 9 bases separated the two germline ends. From germline, CDR1 is SQVTM and CDR2 ANQGSEA. This CDR3 is 13 amino acids long. CDR3 nucleotide sequence: TGCAGCGTTGAAGAGTCGATCGGCAACGTCCTGACTTTC. Protein sequence: CSVEESIGNVLTF.

This chain connects TRBV7-2 to TRBJ1-6; D is perhaps TRBD1 (5 bases). Germline V gives CDR1 SGHTA, CDR2 FQGNSA. The V end lost 5 bases, the J end lost 7 bases, and 15 bases lay between the germline ends. The CDR3 extends over 15 amino acids. CDR3 region: CASSPRAGENSPLHF. CDR3 nucleotides: TGTGCCAGCAGCCCGCGGGCGGGGGAGAATTCACCCCTCCACTTT.